The rows below give T cell receptor beta chains drawn from one sample of a study of beta chain features in type 1 diabetes. The assay was immunoSEQ multiplex PCR, and TCRdb's table has in-frame clones only and misses some. The data contain about 360,000 clones, about 12% of them singletons. The sample consisted of naive CD4+ T cells from blood. These receptors came from a man younger than 35 in good health. Both conserved end residues are part of each CDR3. A D gene is named only where the DNA matches it firmly. Part of the rows lack a size; the others show once, few, many or a class for expanded clones.

TRBV15	NA	TRBJ1-4	NA	TGTGCCACCAGCGACAGAGGAAGGGGTGAAAAACTGTTTTTT	CATSDRGRGEKLFF
TRBV9	TRBD2	TRBJ2-1	NA	TGTGCCAGCAGCGATAGACTAGCGGAGCCGTACAATGAGCAGTTCTTC	CASSDRLAEPYNEQFF
TRBV10-3	TRBD2	TRBJ2-7	NA	TGTGCCATCAGTGAGTCCAATAGGGCTAGCGGGAGTGGAAGCGAGCAGTACTTC	CAISESNRASGSGSEQYF
TRBV18	NA	TRBJ2-5	few	TGTGCCAGCTCACCTCGACTAGAAGAGACCCAGTACTTC	CASSPRLEETQYF
TRBV30	NA	TRBJ1-2	NA	TGTGCCTCTACCCGGGGGGAAAGCTACACCTTC	CASTRGESYTF
TRBV7-8	NA	TRBJ2-2	NA	TGTGCCAGCAGCCCCCCCACTAACACCGGGGAGCTGTTTTTT	CASSPPTNTGELFF
TRBV10-3	TRBD2	TRBJ2-3	NA	TGTGCCATAGGACTAGCCCGAGATACGCAGTATTTT	CAIGLARDTQYF
TRBV7-6	NA	TRBJ1-1	few	TGTGCCAGCAGCTTAGTACCAGGGGAGGGGAACACTGAAGCTTTCTTT	CASSLVPGEGNTEAFF
TRBV7-2	TRBD1	TRBJ2-5	few	TGTGCCAGCAGCTTACCGGGGACAGGTGGTAGGACCCAGTACTTC	CASSLPGTGGRTQYF
TRBV15	TRBD2	TRBJ2-5	NA	TGTGCCACCAGCAGGCGGACTAGCGGGGGGGCTAAGCAAGAGACCCAGTACTTC	CATSRRTSGGAKQETQYF
TRBV7-3	TRBD2	TRBJ2-1	few	TGTGCCAGCAGGCGAGCGGGAGCCTCCTACAATGAGCAGTTCTTC	CASRRAGASYNEQFF
TRBV11-1	TRBD1	TRBJ2-7	few	TGTGCCAGCAGCTTCCCGGGACAGACCCACGAGCAGTACTTC	CASSFPGQTHEQYF
TRBV10-3	NA	TRBJ1-6	NA	TGTGCCATCAAGGGGGAGGGTAATTCACCCCTCCACTTT	CAIKGEGNSPLHF
TRBV10-3	NA	TRBJ2-7	NA	TGTGCCATCAACAAAGGTACTAGCCTCGACGAGCAGTACTTC	CAINKGTSLDEQYF
TRBV7-3	NA	TRBJ2-5	few	TGTGCCAGCAGCCTTGGCCGGGAGAGGGTGGAGACCCAGTACTTC	CASSLGRERVETQYF
TRBV28	TRBD2	TRBJ2-1	once	TGTGCCAGCTGCAGCGGGGGTTACAATGAGCAGTTCTTC	CASCSGGYNEQFF
TRBV29-1	NA	TRBJ2-1	few	TGCAGCGTTGACGGCGGGGTGGGATACAATGAGCAGTTCTTC	CSVDGGVGYNEQFF
TRBV6-5	TRBD1	TRBJ2-5	few	TGTGCCAGCAGTTCCCCGTCCACAGGGGGCCAAGAGACCCAGTACTTC	CASSSPSTGGQETQYF
TRBV23-1	NA	TRBJ2-1	few	TGCGCCAGCAGTCAGAGACAGGTGAGCTCCTACAATGAGCAGTTCTTC	CASSQRQVSSYNEQFF
TRBV7-2	NA	TRBJ2-7	NA	TGTGCCAGCAGTTTAAGCGGCAGCTCCTACGAGCAGTACTTC	CASSLSGSSYEQYF
TRBV30	NA	TRBJ1-1	few	TGTGCCTGGATCCCGGGGATATTCACTGAAGCTTTCTTT	CAWIPGIFTEAFF
TRBV20-1	NA	TRBJ2-3	NA	TGCAGTGCCAACACAGATACGCAGTATTTT	CSANTDTQYF
TRBV19	TRBD2	TRBJ2-7	few	TGTGCCAGTAGTATAGTTCCGGGACTACCTTCCTACGAGCAGTACTTC	CASSIVPGLPSYEQYF
TRBV11-3	TRBD2	TRBJ2-1	few	TGTGCCAGCAGCTTCGGGCGGGAGGTGCAGTTCTTC	CASSFGREVQFF
TRBV9	NA	TRBJ2-2	few	TGTGCCAGCAATGCTAGCCCCACGGCGAACACCGGGGAGCTGTTTTTT	CASNASPTANTGELFF
TRBV18	TRBD1	TRBJ1-2	NA	TGTGCCAGCTCACCACGGGAACAGGGGGGAACGGATGGCTACACCTTC	CASSPREQGGTDGYTF
TRBV7-9	TRBD2	TRBJ2-3	NA	TGTGCCAGCAGCTCCGGGGGGGCAGGGGGCACAGATACGCAGTATTTT	CASSSGGAGGTDTQYF
TRBV9	TRBD2	TRBJ2-7	NA	TGTGCCAGCAGCGTAGATCTAGCGGGAGGGGAGCAGTACTTC	CASSVDLAGGEQYF
TRBV30	NA	TRBJ1-2	few	TGTGCCTGGAGTGTTGGGGCGAACTATGGCTACACCTTC	CAWSVGANYGYTF
TRBV5-1	NA	TRBJ2-2	few	TGCGCCAGCAGCGACGGGGACACCGGGGAGCTGTTTTTT	CASSDGDTGELFF
TRBV6-1	TRBD1	TRBJ2-1	few	TGTGCCAGCGTAAGGGACAGGGGGAATGAGCAGTTCTTC	CASVRDRGNEQFF
TRBV7-9	TRBD2	TRBJ2-3	NA	TGTGCCAGCAGCACCCAGCCAACTAGCGTGGGCACAGATACGCAGTATTTT	CASSTQPTSVGTDTQYF
TRBV5-1	NA	TRBJ2-3	few	TGCGCCAGCAGCTTGGATACAGCAGATACGCAGTATTTT	CASSLDTADTQYF
TRBV28	NA	TRBJ1-5	NA	TGTGCCAGCAGTTTGGCTTGGAGTCAAAGAAATCAGCCCCAGCATTTT	CASSLAWSQRNQPQHF
TRBV5-1	TRBD1	TRBJ2-1	NA	TGCGCCAGCTCGGGACAGGGCAAGGTCTATGAGCAGTTCTTC	CASSGQGKVYEQFF
TRBV19	TRBD2	TRBJ2-3	NA	TGTGCCAGTAGTATATCCGGGGACTACACAGATACGCAGTATTTT	CASSISGDYTDTQYF
TRBV29-1	NA	TRBJ2-5	few	TGCAGCGTCGCCGGGTCCGACCAAGAGACCCAGTACTTC	CSVAGSDQETQYF
TRBV28	TRBD2	TRBJ2-7	few	TGTGCCAGCAGCACGGGAGGTAGGGCCCTCGAGCAGTACTTC	CASSTGGRALEQYF
TRBV7-9	NA	TRBJ2-3	NA	TGTGCCAGCAGCTTAACTGGGGCGAACACAGATACGCAGTATTTT	CASSLTGANTDTQYF
TRBV7-2	TRBD1	TRBJ1-1	few	TGTGCCAGCAGCTTAGCAGGGGGCCCAATGAACACTGAAGCTTTCTTT	CASSLAGGPMNTEAFF
TRBV30	TRBD1	TRBJ1-2	few	TGTGCCTGGAGTCCAGGGGGAGACTATGGCTACACCTTC	CAWSPGGDYGYTF
TRBV7-2	TRBD1	TRBJ2-7	few	TGTGCCAGCAGCTTTACAGGGGGCTCCTACGAGCAGTACTTC	CASSFTGGSYEQYF
TRBV9	TRBD1	TRBJ2-7	few	TGTGCCAGCAGCACCGGTTATCAGGGACAGGGAATCCAGCAGTACTTC	CASSTGYQGQGIQQYF
TRBV10-3	NA	TRBJ1-5	few	TGTGCCATCAGCAACACGGGGGGCAATCAGCCCCAGCATTTT	CAISNTGGNQPQHF
TRBV9	NA	TRBJ2-1	NA	TGTGCCAGCAGCGTACACCAGGACGGAGGCTCCTACAATGAGCAGTTCTTC	CASSVHQDGGSYNEQFF
TRBV30	NA	TRBJ1-1	NA	TGTGCCTGGAGTTCCCAAACCTCGGGACTCTCGAACACTGAAGCTTTCTTT	CAWSSQTSGLSNTEAFF
TRBV28	TRBD1	TRBJ1-5	NA	TGTGCCAGCAGTATGCGGGACAGGGGAGGTCGTCAGCCCCAGCATTTT	CASSMRDRGGRQPQHF
TRBV4-3	TRBD1	TRBJ2-1	NA	TGCGCCAGCAGCCAAGATTCGACAGGGTTTAGGGAGCAGTTCTTC	CASSQDSTGFREQFF
TRBV30	NA	TRBJ1-1	NA	TGTGCCTGGAGTGTAGGGGGTGTCGACACTGAAGCTTTCTTT	CAWSVGGVDTEAFF